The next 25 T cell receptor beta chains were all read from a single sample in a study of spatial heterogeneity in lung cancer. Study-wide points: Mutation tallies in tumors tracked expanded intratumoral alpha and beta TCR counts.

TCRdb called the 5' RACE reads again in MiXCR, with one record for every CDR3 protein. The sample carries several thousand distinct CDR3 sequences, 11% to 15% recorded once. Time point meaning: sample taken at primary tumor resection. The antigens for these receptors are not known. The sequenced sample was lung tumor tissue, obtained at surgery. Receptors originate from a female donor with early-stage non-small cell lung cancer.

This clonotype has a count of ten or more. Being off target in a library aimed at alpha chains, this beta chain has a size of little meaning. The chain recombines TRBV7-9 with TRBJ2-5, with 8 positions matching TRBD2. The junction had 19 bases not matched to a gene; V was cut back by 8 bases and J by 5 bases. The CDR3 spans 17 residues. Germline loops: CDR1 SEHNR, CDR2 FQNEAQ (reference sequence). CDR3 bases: TGTGCCAGCTCGTGGGCGGGGGGCTCCCTCTCAGGGGAGACCCAGTACTTC. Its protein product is CASSWAGGSLSGETQYF.

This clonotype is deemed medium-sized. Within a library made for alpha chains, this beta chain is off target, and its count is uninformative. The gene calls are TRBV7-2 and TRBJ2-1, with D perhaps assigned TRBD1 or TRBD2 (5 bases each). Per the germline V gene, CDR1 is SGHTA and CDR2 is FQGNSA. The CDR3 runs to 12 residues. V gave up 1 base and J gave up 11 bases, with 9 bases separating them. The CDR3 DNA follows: TGTGCCAGCAGCTTAGACGGGACGAAGCAGTTCTTC. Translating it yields CASSLDGTKQFF. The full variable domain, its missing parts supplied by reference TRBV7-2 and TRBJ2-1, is GAGVSQSPSNKVTEKGKDVELRCDPISGHTALYWYRQSLGQGLEFLIYFQGNSAPDKSGLPSDRFSAERTGGSVSTLTIQRTQQEDSAVYLCASSLDGTKQFFGPGTRLTVL.

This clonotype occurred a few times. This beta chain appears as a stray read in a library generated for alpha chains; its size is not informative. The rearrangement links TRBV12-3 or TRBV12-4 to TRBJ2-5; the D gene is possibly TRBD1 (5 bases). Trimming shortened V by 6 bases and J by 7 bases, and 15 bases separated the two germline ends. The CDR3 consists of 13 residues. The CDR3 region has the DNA TGTGCCAGCAGCCTCGTGGGGCCCCGGACCCAGTACTTC. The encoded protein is CASSLVGPRTQYF.

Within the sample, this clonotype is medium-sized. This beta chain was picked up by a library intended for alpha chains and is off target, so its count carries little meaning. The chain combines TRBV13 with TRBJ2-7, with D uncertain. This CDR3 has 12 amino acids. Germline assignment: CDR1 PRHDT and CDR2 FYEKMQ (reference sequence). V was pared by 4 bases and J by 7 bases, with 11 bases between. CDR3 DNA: TGTGCCAGCAGCTCCAGGATAGGAGAGCAGTACTTC. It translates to CASSSRIGEQYF.

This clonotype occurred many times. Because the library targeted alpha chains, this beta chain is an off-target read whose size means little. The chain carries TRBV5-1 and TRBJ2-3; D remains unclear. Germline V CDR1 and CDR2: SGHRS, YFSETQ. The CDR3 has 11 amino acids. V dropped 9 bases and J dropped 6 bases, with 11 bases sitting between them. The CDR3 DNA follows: TGCGCCACACGGGTCCTCGATACGCAGTATTTT. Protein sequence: CATRVLDTQYF.

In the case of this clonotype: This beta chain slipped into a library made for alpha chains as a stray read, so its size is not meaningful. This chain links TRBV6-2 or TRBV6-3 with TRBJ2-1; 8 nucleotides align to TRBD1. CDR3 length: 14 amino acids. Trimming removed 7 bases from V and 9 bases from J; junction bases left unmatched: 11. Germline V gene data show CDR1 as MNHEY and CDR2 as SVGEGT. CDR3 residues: CASTPMTGDSEQFF. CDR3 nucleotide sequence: TGTGCCAGCACCCCAATGACAGGGGACAGTGAGCAGTTCTTC.

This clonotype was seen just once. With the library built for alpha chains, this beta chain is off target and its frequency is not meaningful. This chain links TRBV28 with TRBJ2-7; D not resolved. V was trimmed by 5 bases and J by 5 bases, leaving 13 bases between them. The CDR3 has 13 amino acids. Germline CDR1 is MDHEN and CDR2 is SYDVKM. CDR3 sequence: CASSPPTRNEQYF. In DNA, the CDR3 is TGTGCCAGCAGTCCCCCGACCCGGAACGAGCAGTACTTC.

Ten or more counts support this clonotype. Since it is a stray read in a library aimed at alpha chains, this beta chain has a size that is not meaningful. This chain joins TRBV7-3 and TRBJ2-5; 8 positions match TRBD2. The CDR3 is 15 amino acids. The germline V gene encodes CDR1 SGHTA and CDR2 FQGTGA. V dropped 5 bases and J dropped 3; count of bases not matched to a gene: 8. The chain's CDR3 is CASSPNLAGKETQYF. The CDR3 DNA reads TGTGCCAGCAGCCCCAACCTAGCGGGCAAAGAGACCCAGTACTTC. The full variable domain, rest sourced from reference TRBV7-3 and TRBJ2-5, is GAGVSQTPSNKVTEKGKYVELRCDPISGHTALYWYRQSLGQGPEFLIYFQGTGAADDSGLPNDRFFAVRPEGSVSTLKIQRTERGDSAVYLCASSPNLAGKETQYFGPGTRLLVL.

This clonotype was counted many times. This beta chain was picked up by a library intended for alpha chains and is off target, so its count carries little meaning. The CDR3 bases are TGTGCCAGCAGTGACCCTCTGGCTATCCCATACGAGCAGTACTTC. Amino acid sequence: CASSDPLAIPYEQYF. V gene TRBV2 combines with J gene TRBJ2-7; no clear D gene. The CDR3 spans 15 residues. The V gene's germline CDR1 is SNHLY and CDR2 FYNNEI. V gave up 3 bases and J gave up 4 bases, with 16 bases separating them.

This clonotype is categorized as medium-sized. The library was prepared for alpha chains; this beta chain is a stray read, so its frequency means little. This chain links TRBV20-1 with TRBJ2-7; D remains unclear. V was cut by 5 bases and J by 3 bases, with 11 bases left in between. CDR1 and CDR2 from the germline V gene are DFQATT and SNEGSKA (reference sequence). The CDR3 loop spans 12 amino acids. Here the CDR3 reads CSAFNHFYEQYF. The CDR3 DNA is TGCAGTGCTTTTAATCATTTCTACGAGCAGTACTTC.

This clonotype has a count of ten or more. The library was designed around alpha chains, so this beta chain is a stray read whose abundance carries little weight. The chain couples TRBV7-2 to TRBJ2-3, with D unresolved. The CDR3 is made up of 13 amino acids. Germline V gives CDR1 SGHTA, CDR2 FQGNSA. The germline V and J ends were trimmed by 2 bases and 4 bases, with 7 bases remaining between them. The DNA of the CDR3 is TGTGCCAGCAGCTTAACGTTCTCAGATACGCAGTATTTT. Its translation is CASSLTFSDTQYF.

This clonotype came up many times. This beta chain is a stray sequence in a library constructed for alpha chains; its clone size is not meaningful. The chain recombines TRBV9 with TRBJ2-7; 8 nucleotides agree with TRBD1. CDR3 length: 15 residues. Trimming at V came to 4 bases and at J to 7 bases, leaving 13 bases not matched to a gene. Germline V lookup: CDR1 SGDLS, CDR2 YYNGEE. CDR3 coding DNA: TGTGCCAGCAGCCCTCACTTTCAGGGGGCAGGTGAGCAGTACTTC. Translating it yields CASSPHFQGAGEQYF.

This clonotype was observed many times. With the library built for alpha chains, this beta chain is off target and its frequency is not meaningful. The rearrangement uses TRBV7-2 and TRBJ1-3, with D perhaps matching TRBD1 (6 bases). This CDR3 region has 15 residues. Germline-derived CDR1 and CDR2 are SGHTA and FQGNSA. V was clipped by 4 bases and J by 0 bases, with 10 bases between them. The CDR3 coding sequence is TGTGCCAGCAGCTCTTGGACAGCCTCTGGAAACACCATATATTTT. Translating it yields CASSSWTASGNTIYF.

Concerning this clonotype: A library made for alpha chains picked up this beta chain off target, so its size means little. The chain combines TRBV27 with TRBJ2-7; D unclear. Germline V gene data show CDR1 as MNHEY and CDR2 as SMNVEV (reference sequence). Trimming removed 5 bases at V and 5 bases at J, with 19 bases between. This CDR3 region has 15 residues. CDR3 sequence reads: CASSPLLGGGDEQYF. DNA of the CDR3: TGTGCCAGCAGTCCCCTGCTTGGTGGCGGTGACGAGCAGTACTTC.

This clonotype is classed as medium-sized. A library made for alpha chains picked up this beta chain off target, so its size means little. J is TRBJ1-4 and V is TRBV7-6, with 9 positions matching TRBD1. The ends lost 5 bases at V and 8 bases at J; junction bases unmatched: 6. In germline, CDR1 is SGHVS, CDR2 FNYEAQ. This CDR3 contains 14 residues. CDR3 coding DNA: TGTGCCAGCAGCCCCGACAGGGGGGTGGAAAAACTGTTTTTT. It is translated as CASSPDRGVEKLFF.

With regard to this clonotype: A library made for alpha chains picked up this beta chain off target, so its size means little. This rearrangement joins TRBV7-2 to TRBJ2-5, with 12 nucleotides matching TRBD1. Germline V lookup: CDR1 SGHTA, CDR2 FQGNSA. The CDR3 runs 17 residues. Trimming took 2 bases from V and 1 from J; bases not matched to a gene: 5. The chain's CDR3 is CASSLMGQGASQETQYF. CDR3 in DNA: TGTGCCAGCAGCTTAATGGGACAGGGGGCGAGCCAAGAGACCCAGTACTTC.

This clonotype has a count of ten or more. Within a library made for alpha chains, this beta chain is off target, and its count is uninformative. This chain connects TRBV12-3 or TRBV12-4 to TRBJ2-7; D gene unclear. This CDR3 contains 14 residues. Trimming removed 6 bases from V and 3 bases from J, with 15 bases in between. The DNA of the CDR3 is TGTGCCAGCAGCTATAGTCCTCCCCACTACGAGCAGTACTTC. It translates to CASSYSPPHYEQYF.

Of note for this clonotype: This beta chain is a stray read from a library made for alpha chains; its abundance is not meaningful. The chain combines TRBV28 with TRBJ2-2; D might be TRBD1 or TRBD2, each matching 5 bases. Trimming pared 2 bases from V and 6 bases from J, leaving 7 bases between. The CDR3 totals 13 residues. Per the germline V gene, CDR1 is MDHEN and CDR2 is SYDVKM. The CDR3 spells CASSLLGAGELFF. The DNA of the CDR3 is TGTGCCAGCAGTTTACTGGGGGCCGGGGAGCTGTTTTTT.

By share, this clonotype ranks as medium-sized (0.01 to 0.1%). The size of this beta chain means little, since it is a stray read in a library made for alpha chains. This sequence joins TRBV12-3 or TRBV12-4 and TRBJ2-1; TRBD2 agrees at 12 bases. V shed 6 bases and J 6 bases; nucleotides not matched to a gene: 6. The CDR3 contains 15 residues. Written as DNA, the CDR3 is TGTGCCAGCAGCATTTCTAGCGGGGGGGCCAATGAGCAGTTCTTC. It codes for CASSISSGGANEQFF.

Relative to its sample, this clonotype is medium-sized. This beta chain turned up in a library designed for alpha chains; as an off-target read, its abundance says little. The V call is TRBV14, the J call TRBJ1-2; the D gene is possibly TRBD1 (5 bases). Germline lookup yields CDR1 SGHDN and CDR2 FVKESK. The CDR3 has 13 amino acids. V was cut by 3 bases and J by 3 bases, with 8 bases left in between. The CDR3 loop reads CASSQGRDYGYTF. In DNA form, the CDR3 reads TGTGCCAGCAGCCAGGGCAGGGACTATGGCTACACCTTC.

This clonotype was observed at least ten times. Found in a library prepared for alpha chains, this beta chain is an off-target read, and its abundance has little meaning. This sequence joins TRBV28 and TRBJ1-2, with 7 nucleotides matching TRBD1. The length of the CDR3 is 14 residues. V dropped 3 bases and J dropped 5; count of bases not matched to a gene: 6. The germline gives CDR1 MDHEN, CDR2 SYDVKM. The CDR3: CASSFEDRNYGYTF. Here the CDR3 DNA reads TGTGCCAGCAGTTTCGAGGACAGGAATTATGGCTACACCTTC.

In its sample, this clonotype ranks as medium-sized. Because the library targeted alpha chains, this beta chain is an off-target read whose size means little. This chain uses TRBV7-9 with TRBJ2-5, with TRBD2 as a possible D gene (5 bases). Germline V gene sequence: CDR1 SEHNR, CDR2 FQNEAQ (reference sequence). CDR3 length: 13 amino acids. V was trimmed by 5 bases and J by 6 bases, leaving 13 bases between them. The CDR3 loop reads CASSPEAGKTQYF. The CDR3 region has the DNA TGTGCCAGCAGCCCGGAGGCCGGGAAGACCCAGTACTTC.

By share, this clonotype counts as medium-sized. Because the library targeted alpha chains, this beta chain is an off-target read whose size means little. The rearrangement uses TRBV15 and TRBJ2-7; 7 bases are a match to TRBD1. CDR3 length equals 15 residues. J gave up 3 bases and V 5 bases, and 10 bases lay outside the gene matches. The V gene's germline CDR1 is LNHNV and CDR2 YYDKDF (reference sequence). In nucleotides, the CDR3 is TGTGCCACCAGCTTAGCCGGGACAGTGTTCTACGAGCAGTACTTC. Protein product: CATSLAGTVFYEQYF.

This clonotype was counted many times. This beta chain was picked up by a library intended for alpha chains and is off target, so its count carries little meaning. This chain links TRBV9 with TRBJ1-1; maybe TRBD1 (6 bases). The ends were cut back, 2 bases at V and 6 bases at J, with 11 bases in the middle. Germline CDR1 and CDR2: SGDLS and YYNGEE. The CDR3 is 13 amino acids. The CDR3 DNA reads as TGTGCCAGCAGCGTCCAACAGGGATCTGAAGCTTTCTTT. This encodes CASSVQQGSEAFF.

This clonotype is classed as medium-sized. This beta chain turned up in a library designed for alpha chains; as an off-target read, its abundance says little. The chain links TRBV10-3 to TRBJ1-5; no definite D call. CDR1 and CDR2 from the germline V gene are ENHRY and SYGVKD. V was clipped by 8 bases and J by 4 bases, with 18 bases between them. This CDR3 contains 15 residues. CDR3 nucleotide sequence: TGTGCCATCGGGGAAAACGGTGGACCAAATCAGCCCCAGCATTTT. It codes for CAIGENGGPNQPQHF.